The 20 T cell receptor beta chains below were found in one sample sequenced in a study of somatic mutations in cytotoxic T cells in rheumatoid arthritis. Only in-frame clones appear in the TCRdb table, and some are missing; sequencing was by immunoSEQ multiplex PCR. The sample holds about 16,000 clones, about four fifths seen once. The sequencing input was CD8+ T cells sorted from blood. These receptors originate from an adult with rheumatoid arthritis.

CDR3 sequence reads: CASSQDGAGDQPQHF. The CDR3 region has the DNA TGTGCCAGCAGCCAAGATGGAGCGGGGGATCAGCCCCAGCATTTT. The chain carries TRBV4-2 and TRBJ1-5; D perhaps matches TRBD1 (5 bases). This CDR3 is 15 amino acids long. The germline V gene encodes CDR1 LGHNA and CDR2 YNFKEQ. V shed 0 bases and J shed 5 bases, with 11 bases lying between them.

The CDR3 nucleotides read TGTGCCAGCAGCTTAGTGGGACTAGCGGGGCGACATCAAGAGACCCAGTACTTC. As protein: CASSLVGLAGRHQETQYF. J is TRBJ2-5 and V is TRBV7-2; 13 nucleotides line up with TRBD2. V shed 1 base, J shed 2 bases, and the junction held 7 bases outside the gene matches. Germline assignment: CDR1 SGHTA and CDR2 FQGNSA. The CDR3 is 18 amino acids.

The chain combines TRBV2 with TRBJ2-2; TRBD2 matches 14 bases. Germline CDR1 is SNHLY and CDR2 is FYNNEI. Germline trimming cut 9 bases from V and 7 bases from J; bases unmatched to any gene: 4. This CDR3 comprises 14 residues. CDR3 in DNA: TGTGCCAGACAAGGACTAGCGGGGGGCGGGGAGCTGTTTTTT. It specifies CARQGLAGGGELFF.

The CDR3 DNA follows: TGCAGCGTTGAACGGCGGCCTTACGAGCAGTACTTC. Amino acid sequence: CSVERRPYEQYF. The chain recombines TRBV29-1 with TRBJ2-7; D gene uncertain. CDR3 length: 12 residues. Germline CDR1 SQVTM, CDR2 ANQGSEA. Between the trimmed V and J ends, which lost 2 bases and 4 bases, there was a span of 9 bases.

The CDR3, as DNA: TGTGCTAGTGTGGGGGGGGCCTACAATGAGCAGTTCTTC. This gives the protein CASVGGAYNEQFF. The chain is built from TRBV12-5 and TRBJ2-1; 7 bases align to TRBD2. Germline-derived CDR1 and CDR2 are LGHNT and FRNRAP. The CDR3 runs to 13 residues. The J segment lost 2 bases and the V segment lost 7 bases, leaving 2 bases of the junction unmatched.

The chain recombines TRBV7-9 with TRBJ2-1; D is uncertain. With 5 bases removed from V and 1 base from J, the gap between germline ends came to 12 bases. CDR3 length: 15 residues. The V gene's germline CDR1 is SEHNR and CDR2 FQNEAQ (reference sequence). Here the CDR3 DNA reads TGTGCCAGCAGCCCCGAGGCGGCGTCCTACAATGAGCAGTTCTTC. Amino acids: CASSPEAASYNEQFF.

The V gene is TRBV6-5, the J gene TRBJ2-1; 9 positions agree with TRBD2. V lost 5 bases to trimming and J lost 4 bases; unmatched junction nucleotides: 6. Per germline, CDR1 MNHEY and CDR2 SVGAGI. This CDR3 comprises 15 residues. CDR3 coding DNA: TGTGCCAGCAGTGTAGGTAGCGGGGGTTACAATGAGCAGTTCTTC. This gives the protein CASSVGSGGYNEQFF.

In this sample, this clone turned up once. V gene TRBV15 combines with J gene TRBJ1-1; no firm D call. V lost 0 bases and J lost 8, with 10 bases in between. CDR1 and CDR2 (germline): LNHNV, YYDKDF (reference sequence). The CDR3 runs to 13 residues. In DNA form, the CDR3 reads TGTGCCACCAGCAGAGATTTCTTGGGGGAAGCTTTCTTT. Translating gives CATSRDFLGEAFF. Complete variable domain (other parts from reference TRBV15 and TRBJ1-1): DAMVIQNPRYQVTQFGKPVTLSCSQTLNHNVMYWYQQKSSQAPKLLFHYYDKDFNNEADTPDNFQSRRPNTSFCFLDIRSPGLGDTAMYLCATSRDFLGEAFFGQGTRLTVV.

The rearrangement uses TRBV4-1 and TRBJ2-4, with D possibly matching TRBD1 (6 bases). The CDR3 runs to 16 residues. Germline CDR1 MGHRA, CDR2 YSYEKL. V was shortened by 4 bases and J by 0 bases, with 13 bases between the two germline ends. CDR3: CASSPGAFLAKNIQYF. CDR3 DNA: TGCGCCAGCAGCCCAGGGGCATTCCTAGCCAAAAACATTCAGTACTTC.

The V and J genes are TRBV10-3 and TRBJ1-1, with 8 bases fitting TRBD1. CDR1 and CDR2 (germline): ENHRY, SYGVKD. Unmatched junction bases numbered 7, after V lost 7 bases and J lost 3 bases. The CDR3 has 14 residues. This chain's CDR3 is CAITLTGVDTEAFF. Written as DNA, the CDR3 is TGTGCCATCACCCTGACAGGGGTGGACACTGAAGCTTTCTTT.

This chain links TRBV13 with TRBJ2-7; no reliable D call. In germline, CDR1 is PRHDT, CDR2 FYEKMQ (reference sequence). The CDR3 extends over 13 amino acids. Trimming took 5 bases from V and 1 from J, leaving 9 bases between them. CDR3 sequence (DNA): TGTGCCAGCAGCCCGGACGGGTCCTACGAGCAGTACTTC. Translating it yields CASSPDGSYEQYF.

The chain is built from TRBV7-8 and TRBJ1-2; unclear D gene. CDR3 length equals 15 residues. Germline V gives CDR1 SGHVS, CDR2 FQNEAQ. The V gene lost 1 base and the J gene lost 2 bases, with 11 bases spanning the gap. CDR3 protein: CASSLGVRPNYGYTF. The CDR3 bases are TGTGCCAGCAGCTTAGGGGTGAGGCCGAACTATGGCTACACCTTC.

This clone occurred a few times. The chain links TRBV19 to TRBJ1-6; no reliable D call. Trimming left V 2 bases short and J 8 bases short, with 10 bases between. Germline CDR1 LNHDA, CDR2 SQIVND (reference sequence). This CDR3 spans 14 amino acids. The CDR3 nucleotides are TGTGCCAGTAGTATATTTAAGGGTTATTCACCCCTCCACTTT. The encoded protein is CASSIFKGYSPLHF.

This clone was counted a few times. This chain connects TRBV6-5 to TRBJ1-1, with D uncertain. This CDR3 is 12 amino acids long. Germline values: CDR1 MNHEY, CDR2 SVGAGI. Trimming took 6 bases from V and 1 from J, leaving 6 bases between them. The CDR3 is CASRRENTEAFF. CDR3 sequence (DNA): TGTGCCAGCAGGCGAGAGAACACTGAAGCTTTCTTT.

This clone was counted a few times. This rearrangement joins TRBV7-8 to TRBJ1-5; the match to TRBD1 covers 7 bases. CDR1 is SGHVS, CDR2 FQNEAQ, per germline. The V segment lost 5 bases and the J segment 3 bases; nucleotides outside the gene matches: 10. CDR3 length equals 16 residues. This CDR3 is CASSLSTGIDNQPQHF. For the CDR3, the DNA is TGTGCCAGCAGCCTGTCGACAGGGATTGACAATCAGCCCCAGCATTTT.

The chain uses TRBV6-1 and TRBJ1-2, with D perhaps matching TRBD1 (5 bases). This CDR3 has 15 residues. The V end lost 3 bases, the J end lost 7 bases, and 18 bases lay between the germline ends. Germline assignment: CDR1 MNHNS and CDR2 SASEGT. The CDR3 sequence is CASSDTEGWYSGYTF. As DNA, the CDR3 is TGTGCCAGCAGTGACACCGAGGGGTGGTATAGTGGCTACACCTTC.

The chain is built from TRBV9 and TRBJ2-4, with D maybe TRBD1 (6 bases). CDR3 length: 16 amino acids. CDR1 SGDLS and CDR2 YYNGEE come from the germline V gene. Trimming pared 3 bases from V and 0 bases from J, leaving 13 bases between. The DNA for the CDR3 is TGTGCCAGCAGCGATCCACAGGGCTCAGCCAAAAACATTCAGTACTTC. As protein: CASSDPQGSAKNIQYF. Together with reference TRBV9 and TRBJ2-4, the CDR3 gives the full variable domain: DSGVTQTPKHLITATGQRVTLRCSPRSGDLSVYWYQQSLDQGLQFLIQYYNGEERAKGNILERFSAQQFPDLHSELNLSSLELGDSALYFCASSDPQGSAKNIQYFGAGTRLSVL.

This chain uses TRBV5-6 with TRBJ2-3; D is ambiguous. The CDR3 extends over 14 amino acids. The germline gives CDR1 SGHDT, CDR2 YYEEEE. The V and J ends lost 2 bases and 2 bases respectively, with 9 bases between them. CDR3 nucleotide sequence: TGTGCCAGCAGCTTCGGCTCGATCACAGATACGCAGTATTTT. Amino acids: CASSFGSITDTQYF. The whole variable domain, filled in from reference TRBV5-6 and TRBJ2-3, reads DAGVTQSPTHLIKTRGQQVTLRCSPKSGHDTVSWYQQALGQGPQFIFQYYEEEERQRGNFPDRFSGHQFPNYSSELNVNALLLGDSALYLCASSFGSITDTQYFGPGTRLTVL.

The V and J genes are TRBV7-6 and TRBJ2-2, with 11 positions matching TRBD2. V shed 1 base and J 0 bases; nucleotides not matched to a gene: 13. The V gene's germline CDR1 is SGHVS and CDR2 FNYEAQ. This CDR3 region has 21 residues. The CDR3 protein is CASSLDLTSGGGVANTGELFF. The CDR3 DNA sequence: TGTGCCAGCAGCTTAGACCTAACTAGCGGGGGTGGGGTTGCGAACACCGGGGAGCTGTTTTTT.

The count of this clone is one. The chain has TRBV28 and TRBJ1-1; maybe TRBD1 (5 bases). V lost 2 bases to trimming and J lost 8 bases, with 12 bases between them. The CDR3 extends over 13 amino acids. Germline loops: CDR1 MDHEN, CDR2 SYDVKM. The CDR3: CASSLTRQLEAFF. The DNA of the CDR3 is TGTGCCAGCAGTTTAACCCGACAGCTCGAAGCTTTCTTT.